This TCR beta chain came from a study of shared clonotypes between healthy human individuals. Whole-study findings and limits: Several donors showed sharing of about 4.8% of naive CD4 clonotypes. As a rule, naive subsets had a larger estimated richness than memory subsets.

In the case of this clone: Its target is not known.

The germline CDR1 and CDR2 sequences are MNHNS and SASEGT. The CDR3 contains 14 residues. Trimming took off 6 bases at V and 2 bases at J, with 12 bases between the two ends. The material for each subset, its genomic DNA, was split evenly across several immunoSEQ plates. Produced via immunoSEQ multiplex PCR; TCRdb's table is partial and in-frame only. The table has around 2.1 million clones, about 93% seen once. Naive CD8 cells, CD45RO-negative and positively selected for CCR7, excluded terminally differentiated effector memory CD45RA+ cells. V usage is TRBV6-1 and J usage is TRBJ2-3; unclear D gene. Sequencing was done on a sample of naive CD8+ T cells from PBMCs. The receptor was isolated from a young man in good health. Some clones in this sample may be carry-over from other donors' samples. In DNA, the CDR3 is TGTGCCAGCAGGAAGACCGATTACACAGATACGCAGTATTTT. Amino acid sequence: CASRKTDYTDTQYF.